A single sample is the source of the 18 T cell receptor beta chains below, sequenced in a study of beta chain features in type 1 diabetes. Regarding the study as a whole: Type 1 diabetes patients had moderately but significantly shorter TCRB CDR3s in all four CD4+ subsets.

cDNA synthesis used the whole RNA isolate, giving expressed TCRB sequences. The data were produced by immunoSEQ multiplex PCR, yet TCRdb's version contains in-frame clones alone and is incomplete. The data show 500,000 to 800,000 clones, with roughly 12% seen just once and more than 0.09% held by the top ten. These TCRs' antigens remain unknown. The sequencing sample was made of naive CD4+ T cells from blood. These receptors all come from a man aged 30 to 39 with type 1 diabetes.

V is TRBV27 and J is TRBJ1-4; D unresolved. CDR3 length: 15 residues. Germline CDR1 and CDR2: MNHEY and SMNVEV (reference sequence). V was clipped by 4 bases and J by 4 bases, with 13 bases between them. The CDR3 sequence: CASSSILDNNEKLFF. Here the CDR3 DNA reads TGTGCCAGCAGTTCGATCCTCGATAATAATGAAAAACTGTTTTTT. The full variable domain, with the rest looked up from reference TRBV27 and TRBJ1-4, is EAQVTQNPRYLITVTGKKLTVTCSQNMNHEYMSWYRQDPGLGLRQIYYSMNVEVTDKGDVPEGYKVSRKEKRNFPLILESPSPNQTSLYFCASSSILDNNEKLFFGSGTQLSVL.

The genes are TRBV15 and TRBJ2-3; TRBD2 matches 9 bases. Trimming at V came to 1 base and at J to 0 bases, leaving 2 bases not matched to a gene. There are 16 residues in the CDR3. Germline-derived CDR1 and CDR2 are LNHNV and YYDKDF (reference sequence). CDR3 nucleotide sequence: TGTGCCACCAGCAGAGGACTAGCGGCTAGCACAGATACGCAGTATTTT. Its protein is CATSRGLAASTDTQYF.

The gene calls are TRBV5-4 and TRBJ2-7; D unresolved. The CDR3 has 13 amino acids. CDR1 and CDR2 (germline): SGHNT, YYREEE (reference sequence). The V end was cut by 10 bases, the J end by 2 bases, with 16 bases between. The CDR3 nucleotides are TGTGCCGCTTCCAACCGCAGAGCCTACGAGCAGTACTTC. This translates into CAASNRRAYEQYF. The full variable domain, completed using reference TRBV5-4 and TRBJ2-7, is ETGVTQSPTHLIKTRGQQVTLRCSSQSGHNTVSWYQQALGQGPQFIFQYYREEENGRGNFPPRFSGLQFPNYSSELNVNALELDDSALYLCAASNRRAYEQYFGPGTRLTVT.

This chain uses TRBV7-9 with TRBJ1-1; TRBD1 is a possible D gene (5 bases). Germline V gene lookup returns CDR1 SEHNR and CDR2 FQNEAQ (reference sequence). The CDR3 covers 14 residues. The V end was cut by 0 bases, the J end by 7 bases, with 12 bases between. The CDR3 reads CASSLAGGADEAFF. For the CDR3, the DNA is TGTGCCAGCAGCTTAGCGGGAGGGGCCGATGAAGCTTTCTTT. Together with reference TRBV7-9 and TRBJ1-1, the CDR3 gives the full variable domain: DTGVSQNPRHKITKRGQNVTFRCDPISEHNRLYWYRQTLGQGPEFLTYFQNEAQLEKSRLLSDRFSAERPKGSFSTLEIQRTEQGDSAMYLCASSLAGGADEAFFGQGTRLTVV.

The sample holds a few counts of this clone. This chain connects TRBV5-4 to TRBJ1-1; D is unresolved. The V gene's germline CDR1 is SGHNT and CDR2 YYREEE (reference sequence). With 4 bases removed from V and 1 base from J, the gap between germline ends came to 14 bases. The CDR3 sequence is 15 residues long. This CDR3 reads CASSPQERGNTEAFF. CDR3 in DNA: TGTGCCAGCAGCCCTCAGGAGCGGGGGAACACTGAAGCTTTCTTT.

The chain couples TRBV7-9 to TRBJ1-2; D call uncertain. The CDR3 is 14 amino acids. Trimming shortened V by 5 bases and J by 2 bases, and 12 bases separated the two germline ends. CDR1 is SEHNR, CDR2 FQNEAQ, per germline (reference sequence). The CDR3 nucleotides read TGTGCCAGCAGCATCGAGACTCGGAACTATGGCTACACCTTC. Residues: CASSIETRNYGYTF. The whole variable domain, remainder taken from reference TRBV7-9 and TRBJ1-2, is DTGVSQNPRHKITKRGQNVTFRCDPISEHNRLYWYRQTLGQGPEFLTYFQNEAQLEKSRLLSDRFSAERPKGSFSTLEIQRTEQGDSAMYLCASSIETRNYGYTFGSGTRLTVV.

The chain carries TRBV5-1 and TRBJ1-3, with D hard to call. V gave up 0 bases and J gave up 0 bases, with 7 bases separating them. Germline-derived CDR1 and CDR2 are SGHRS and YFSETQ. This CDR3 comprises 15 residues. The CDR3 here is CASSLEAVSGNTIYF. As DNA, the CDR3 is TGCGCCAGCAGCTTGGAGGCAGTCTCTGGAAACACCATATATTTT. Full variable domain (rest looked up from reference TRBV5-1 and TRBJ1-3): KAGVTQTPRYLIKTRGQQVTLSCSPISGHRSVSWYQQTPGQGLQFLFEYFSETQRNKGNFPGRFSGRQFSNSRSEMNVSTLELGDSALYLCASSLEAVSGNTIYFGEGSWLTVV.

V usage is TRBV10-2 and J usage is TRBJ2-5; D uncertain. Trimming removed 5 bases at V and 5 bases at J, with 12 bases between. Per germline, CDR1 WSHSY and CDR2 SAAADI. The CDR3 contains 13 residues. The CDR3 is CASSSPPSETQYF. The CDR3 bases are TGCGCCAGCAGTTCACCTCCTTCGGAGACCCAGTACTTC.

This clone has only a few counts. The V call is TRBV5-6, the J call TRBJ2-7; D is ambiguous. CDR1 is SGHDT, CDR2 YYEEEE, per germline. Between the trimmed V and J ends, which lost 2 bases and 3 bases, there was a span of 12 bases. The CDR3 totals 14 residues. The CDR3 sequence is CASSLGQRGYEQYF. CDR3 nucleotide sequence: TGTGCCAGCAGCTTAGGGCAGCGCGGCTACGAGCAGTACTTC.

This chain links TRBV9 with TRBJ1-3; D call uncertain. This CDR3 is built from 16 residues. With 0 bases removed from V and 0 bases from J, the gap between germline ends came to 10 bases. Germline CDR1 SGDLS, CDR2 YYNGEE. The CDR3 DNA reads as TGTGCCAGCAGCGTAGGTGGAGCCTCCTCTGGAAACACCATATATTTT. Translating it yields CASSVGGASSGNTIYF. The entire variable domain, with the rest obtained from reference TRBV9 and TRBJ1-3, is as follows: DSGVTQTPKHLITATGQRVTLRCSPRSGDLSVYWYQQSLDQGLQFLIQYYNGEERAKGNILERFSAQQFPDLHSELNLSSLELGDSALYFCASSVGGASSGNTIYFGEGSWLTVV.

CDR3 in DNA: TGTGCCAGCAGCCCCCCGGGGACAGGAGGTACTTCACCCCTCCACTTT. It is translated as CASSPPGTGGTSPLHF. The chain is built from TRBV7-9 and TRBJ1-6, with 8 bases that match TRBD1. Trimming removed 5 bases from V and 9 bases from J; junction bases left unmatched: 12. This CDR3 region has 16 residues. CDR1 SEHNR and CDR2 FQNEAQ come from the germline V gene (reference sequence). Complete variable domain (other parts from reference TRBV7-9 and TRBJ1-6): DTGVSQNPRHKITKRGQNVTFRCDPISEHNRLYWYRQTLGQGPEFLTYFQNEAQLEKSRLLSDRFSAERPKGSFSTLEIQRTEQGDSAMYLCASSPPGTGGTSPLHFGNGTRLTVT.

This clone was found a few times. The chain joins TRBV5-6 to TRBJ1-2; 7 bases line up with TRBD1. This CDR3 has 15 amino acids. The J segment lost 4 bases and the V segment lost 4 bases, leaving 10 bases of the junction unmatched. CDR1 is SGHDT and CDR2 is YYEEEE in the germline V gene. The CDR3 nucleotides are TGTGCCAGCAGCCGCGGGACAGAAAAGATCTATGGCTACACCTTC. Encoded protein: CASSRGTEKIYGYTF. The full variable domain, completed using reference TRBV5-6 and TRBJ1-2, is DAGVTQSPTHLIKTRGQQVTLRCSPKSGHDTVSWYQQALGQGPQFIFQYYEEEERQRGNFPDRFSGHQFPNYSSELNVNALLLGDSALYLCASSRGTEKIYGYTFGSGTRLTVV.

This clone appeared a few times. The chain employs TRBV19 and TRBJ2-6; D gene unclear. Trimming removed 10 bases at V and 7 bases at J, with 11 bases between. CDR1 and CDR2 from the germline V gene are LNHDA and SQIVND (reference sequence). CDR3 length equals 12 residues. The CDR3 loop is CATTPGANVLTF. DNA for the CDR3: TGTGCCACCACTCCGGGTGCCAACGTCCTGACTTTC.

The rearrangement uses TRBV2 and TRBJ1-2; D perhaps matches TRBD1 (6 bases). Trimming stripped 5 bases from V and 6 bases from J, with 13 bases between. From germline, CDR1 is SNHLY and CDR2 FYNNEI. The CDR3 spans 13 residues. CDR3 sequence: CASSQGRKNGYTF. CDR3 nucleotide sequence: TGTGCCAGCAGTCAGGGGAGAAAGAATGGCTACACCTTC.

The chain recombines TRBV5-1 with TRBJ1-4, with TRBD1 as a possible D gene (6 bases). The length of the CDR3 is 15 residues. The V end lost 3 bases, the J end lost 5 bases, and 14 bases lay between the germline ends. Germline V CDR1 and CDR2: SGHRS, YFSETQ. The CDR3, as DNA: TGCGCCAGCAGCTCCGACAGGACGTCGAATGAAAAACTGTTTTTT. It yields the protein CASSSDRTSNEKLFF.

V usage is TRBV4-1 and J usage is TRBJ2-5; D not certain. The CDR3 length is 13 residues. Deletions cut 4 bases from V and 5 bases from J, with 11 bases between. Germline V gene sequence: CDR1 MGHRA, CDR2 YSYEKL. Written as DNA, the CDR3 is TGCGCCAGCAGCCTCACTATGCCGGAGACCCAGTACTTC. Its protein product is CASSLTMPETQYF.

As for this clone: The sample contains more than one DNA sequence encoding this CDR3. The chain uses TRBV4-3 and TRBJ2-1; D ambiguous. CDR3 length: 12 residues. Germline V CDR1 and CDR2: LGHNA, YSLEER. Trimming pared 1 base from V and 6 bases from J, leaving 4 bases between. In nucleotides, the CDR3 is TGCGCCAGCAGCCAAGTTGGCAATGAGCAGTTCTTC. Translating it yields CASSQVGNEQFF.

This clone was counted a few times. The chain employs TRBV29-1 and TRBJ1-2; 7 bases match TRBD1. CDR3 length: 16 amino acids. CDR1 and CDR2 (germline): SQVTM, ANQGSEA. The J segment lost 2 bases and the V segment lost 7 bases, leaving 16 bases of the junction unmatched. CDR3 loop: CSAVAPTTGRNYGYTF. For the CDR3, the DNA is TGCAGCGCCGTTGCGCCAACGACAGGGAGGAACTATGGCTACACCTTC.